A single sample gave rise to the 18 T cell receptor beta chains below, sequenced in a study of blood T cells in healthy people across ages. Then a second PCR, running about 6 to 12 cycles, was carried out with a sample-barcoded 5' primer and a J-beta primer mix. TCRdb redid the calling of the 5' RACE reads with MiXCR, one entry per CDR3 protein. Here the sample spans around 580,000 distinct CDR3 sequences, 40% to 55% being singletons. Sequencing was performed on blood. Receptors were obtained from a man aged 80 or over in good health.

In regard to this clonotype: This may be a read error, as it is one base from a much larger clone. The chain combines TRBV6-6 with TRBJ2-1; no clear D. V was cut by 8 bases and J by 9 bases, with 14 bases left in between. The germline V gene has CDR1 MNHNY and CDR2 SVGAGI (reference sequence). The CDR3 is 12 residues long. CDR3 amino acids: CASGPPLGEQFF. The CDR3, as DNA: TGTGCCAGCGGTCCCCCATTGGGTGAGCAGTTCTTC.

The V gene is TRBV7-2, the J gene TRBJ1-5, with TRBD1 as a possible D gene (5 bases). The CDR3 extends over 16 amino acids. The V end lost 2 bases, the J end lost 3 bases, and 14 bases lay between the germline ends. Germline V gives CDR1 SGHTA, CDR2 FQGNSA. Here the CDR3 reads CASSLRGLGSNQPQHF. The CDR3, as DNA: TGTGCCAGCAGCTTAAGGGGACTGGGATCCAATCAGCCCCAGCATTTT.

A word on this clonotype: It may be a read error: a sequence one base away is much more abundant. The DNA of the CDR3 is TGTGCCAGCAGCCGGGACAGCAATCGGCCCCAGCATTTT. Translating it yields CASSRDSNRPQHF. The genes are TRBV6-6 and TRBJ1-5; 7 nucleotides line up with TRBD1. This CDR3 is built from 13 residues. CDR1 and CDR2 from the germline V gene are MNHNY and SVGAGI (reference sequence).

The sample holds a few counts of this clonotype. J is TRBJ1-6 and V is TRBV6-6, with 7 bases identical to TRBD1. V lost 6 bases to trimming and J lost 7 bases; unmatched junction nucleotides: 6. CDR1 and CDR2 (germline): MNHNY, SVGAGI (reference sequence). This CDR3 comprises 14 residues. The CDR3 sequence is CASRDRDRNSPLHF. The CDR3 bases are TGTGCCAGCAGGGACCGGGACAGAAATTCACCCCTCCACTTT.

This clonotype was counted at least ten times. This rearrangement joins TRBV9 to TRBJ2-7; 7 bases align to TRBD1. The CDR3 totals 15 residues. Germline CDR1 is SGDLS and CDR2 is YYNGEE. Losses at the gene ends were 0 bases for V and 3 bases for J; bases not matched to a gene: 6. This CDR3 is CASSVAGTAYYEQYF. CDR3 DNA sequence: TGTGCCAGCAGCGTAGCTGGGACAGCTTACTACGAGCAGTACTTC.

J is TRBJ2-3 and V is TRBV9; D is undetermined. The CDR3 sequence is 14 residues long. Germline CDR1 SGDLS, CDR2 YYNGEE. The V end lost 3 bases, the J end lost 4 bases, and 12 bases lay between the germline ends. The CDR3 coding sequence is TGTGCCAGCAGCGCTGACACGCACGCAGATACGCAGTATTTT. Amino acids: CASSADTHADTQYF.

This clonotype is a singleton in its sample. This chain uses TRBV4-3 with TRBJ1-5; D gene uncertain. Trimming took 4 bases from V and 2 from J, leaving 15 bases between them. This CDR3 has 16 amino acids. Germline-derived CDR1 and CDR2 are LGHNA and YSLEER. The CDR3 region has the DNA TGCGCCAGCAGCCTGTTTGTCGACATTGGCAATCAGCCCCAGCATTTT. Encoded protein: CASSLFVDIGNQPQHF.

Notes on this clonotype: Just one base apart from a much larger clone, this may be a read error. The chain recombines TRBV9 with TRBJ2-5; D is possibly TRBD2 (6 bases). CDR1 SGDLS and CDR2 YYNGEE come from the germline V gene. The CDR3 has 15 amino acids. V lost 1 base, J lost 11 bases, and 21 bases lay in between. The CDR3 DNA follows: TGTGCCAGCAGCGTATGGGGGGATTCGGACAATGAGCAGTACTTC. Its translation is CASSVWGDSDNEQYF.

The CDR3 is CASSWSRGTGELFF. The CDR3 nucleotides are TGTGCCAGCAGCTGGAGCAGGGGCACCGGGGAGCTGTTTTTT. This chain joins TRBV7-2 and TRBJ2-2; TRBD1 is a possible D gene (6 bases). The germline V gene has CDR1 SGHTA and CDR2 FQGNSA. V lost 4 bases, J lost 4 bases, and 10 bases lay in between. The CDR3 has 14 amino acids.

The gene calls are TRBV14 and TRBJ2-5; D unresolved. This CDR3 region has 19 residues. V lost 0 bases and J lost 2, with 22 bases in between. The germline CDR1 and CDR2 sequences are SGHDN and FVKESK. As DNA, the CDR3 is TGTGCCAGCAGCCAAGACTGGTTGGGCAGCCGGCACGGTCAAGAGACCCAGTACTTC. It translates to CASSQDWLGSRHGQETQYF.

The CDR3 loop reads CSAIGPGQRTYNEQFF. The CDR3 DNA reads as TGCAGTGCTATAGGACCGGGACAGAGAACCTACAATGAGCAGTTCTTC. The V call is TRBV20-1, the J call TRBJ2-1; 7 nucleotides align to TRBD1. CDR1 DFQATT and CDR2 SNEGSKA come from the germline V gene (reference sequence). The length of the CDR3 is 16 residues. The J segment lost 2 bases and the V segment lost 4 bases, leaving 11 bases of the junction unmatched.

This clonotype was detected only a few times. The chain links TRBV3-1 to TRBJ2-1; TRBD2 might be the D (6 bases). The CDR3 runs to 13 residues. Trimming shortened V by 1 base and J by 9 bases, and 10 bases separated the two germline ends. The germline CDR1 and CDR2 sequences are LGHDT and YNNKEL (reference sequence). This CDR3 is CASSQAAGLEQFF. In DNA form, the CDR3 reads TGTGCCAGCAGCCAAGCGGCGGGACTTGAGCAGTTCTTC.

This sequence joins TRBV4-3 and TRBJ2-3, with 10 bases fitting TRBD2. This CDR3 has 19 amino acids. Looked up from germline, CDR1 is LGHNA and CDR2 is YSLEER. V shed 0 bases and J 5 bases; nucleotides not matched to a gene: 14. CDR3: CASSQDMISGRAGIDTQYF. The DNA for the CDR3 is TGCGCCAGCAGCCAAGACATGATAAGCGGGAGGGCCGGAATAGATACGCAGTATTTT.

This chain connects TRBV7-2 to TRBJ1-4; possible D gene TRBD1, 6 bases. Germline CDR1 and CDR2: SGHTA and FQGNSA. V was trimmed by 2 bases and J by 3 bases, leaving 16 bases between them. There are 17 residues in the CDR3. The CDR3 nucleotides are TGTGCCAGCAGCTTACGCCCGGGGGCCTCGCCTAATGAAAAACTGTTTTTT. This translates into CASSLRPGASPNEKLFF.

The V call is TRBV4-1, the J call TRBJ1-4, with D perhaps matching TRBD1 (6 bases). From germline, CDR1 is MGHRA and CDR2 YSYEKL. The CDR3 loop spans 15 amino acids. V was trimmed by 1 base and J by 8 bases, leaving 14 bases between them. The CDR3 sequence: CASSQGHRESEKLFF. CDR3 DNA: TGCGCCAGCAGCCAAGGGCACAGGGAAAGCGAAAAACTGTTTTTT.

This clonotype came up a few times. The J gene is TRBJ2-7, the V gene TRBV4-3; D not certain. Trimming pared 1 base from V and 0 bases from J, leaving 10 bases between. Germline lookup yields CDR1 LGHNA and CDR2 YSLEER. The CDR3 has 15 amino acids. The CDR3: CASSQGPSSSYEQYF. As DNA, the CDR3 is TGCGCCAGCAGCCAAGGGCCTTCAAGCTCCTACGAGCAGTACTTC.

This clonotype came up a few times. This chain joins TRBV20-1 and TRBJ2-3; 16 nucleotides line up with TRBD2. V was clipped by 3 bases and J by 2 bases; unmatched bases: 8. CDR1 is DFQATT, CDR2 SNEGSKA, per germline (reference sequence). The CDR3 consists of 18 residues. The CDR3 bases are TGCAGTGCTAGTCTGCCGGGACTAGCGGGAGGGAACACAGATACGCAGTATTTT. It encodes CSASLPGLAGGNTDTQYF.

For the CDR3, the DNA is TGTGCCAGCAGTTTCGGGACGTCCTACGAGCAGTACTTC. It encodes CASSFGTSYEQYF. The V call is TRBV12-3 or TRBV12-4, the J call TRBJ2-7; either TRBD1 or TRBD2 may fit D (5 bases each). The CDR3 is made up of 13 amino acids. Trimming cost V 3 bases and J 1 base, with 7 bases left between them.